The 17 T cell receptor beta chains listed next were all sequenced from one sample in a study of cytomegalovirus exposure and HLA in healthy donors. PCR was performed using 60 Vbeta and 13 Jbeta primers. Sequencing was performed with immunoSEQ multiplex PCR; in TCRdb, only in-frame clones are kept and a portion is missing. Of some 150,000 clones in the sample, around 72% were seen once. Sequencing was performed on PBMCs. The receptors were sampled from a man between 40 and 49 years old in good health and CMV-seronegative.

The chain recombines TRBV2 with TRBJ1-3; TRBD1 matches 8 bases. The CDR3 covers 13 residues. Looked up from germline, CDR1 is SNHLY and CDR2 is FYNNEI. V lost 10 bases, J lost 4 bases, and 6 bases stayed unmatched. The CDR3 bases are TGTGCCACCGGACAGGGCCCAGGAAACACCATATATTTT. Its translation is CATGQGPGNTIYF. The variable domain in full, completed from reference TRBV2 and TRBJ1-3, reads EPEVTQTPSHQVTQMGQEVILRCVPISNHLYFYWYRQILGQKVEFLVSFYNNEISEKSEIFDDQFSVERPDGSNFTLKIRSTKLEDSAMYFCATGQGPGNTIYFGEGSWLTVV.

On this clone itself: The junction departs from germline at one end; a sequencing error may be responsible. The chain joins TRBV29-1 to TRBJ1-2; no reliable D call. Germline V gives CDR1 SQVTM, CDR2 ANQGSEA. This CDR3 is built from 15 residues. This CDR3 reads CSVAGWPPGVKGYPF. The CDR3 nucleotides are TGCAGCGTTGCGGGCTGGCCGCCCGGGGTGAAAGGCTACCCCTTC. Drawing the rest from reference TRBV29-1 and TRBJ1-2, the complete variable domain is SAVISQKPSRDICQRGTSLTIQCQVDSQVTMMFWYRQQPGQSLTLIATANQGSEATYESGFVIDKFPISRPNLTFSTLTVSNMSPEDSSIYLCSVAGWPPGVKGYPFGSGTRLTVV.

This clone was seen a few times. This chain uses TRBV7-3 with TRBJ2-2; 7 bases are shared with TRBD1. V was clipped by 5 bases and J by 4 bases; unmatched bases: 4. There are 14 residues in the CDR3. Germline-derived CDR1 and CDR2 are SGHTA and FQGTGA. This chain's CDR3 is CASSVGQLTGELFF. Written as DNA, the CDR3 is TGTGCCAGCAGCGTGGGACAGCTCACCGGGGAGCTGTTTTTT.

This chain joins TRBV19 and TRBJ1-5, with 9 nucleotides matching TRBD1. The germline V gene encodes CDR1 LNHDA and CDR2 SQIVND (reference sequence). With 3 bases clipped from V and 4 bases from J, the junction kept 1 base outside the gene matches. This CDR3 is 14 amino acids long. CDR3 protein: CASSIGQGNQPQHF. The DNA for the CDR3 is TGTGCCAGTAGTATCGGACAGGGGAATCAGCCCCAGCATTTT.

The gene calls are TRBV7-9 and TRBJ1-1; D is undetermined. V was pared by 1 base and J by 5 bases, with 14 bases between. This CDR3 contains 15 residues. Germline V gene data show CDR1 as SEHNR and CDR2 as FQNEAQ (reference sequence). The CDR3 DNA reads as TGTGCCAGCAGCTTAGTGCGACTGGGAGTGACTGAAGCTTTCTTT. This sequence encodes CASSLVRLGVTEAFF.

V usage is TRBV2 and J usage is TRBJ1-1, with D possibly being TRBD1 (5 bases). Deletions cut 8 bases from V and 6 bases from J, with 19 bases between. Germline loops: CDR1 SNHLY, CDR2 FYNNEI. CDR3 length: 14 amino acids. In DNA, the CDR3 is TGTGCCAGCCCGGGACGGTGGGAGGGTTCTGAAGCTTTCTTT. As protein: CASPGRWEGSEAFF. The full variable domain, its missing parts supplied by reference TRBV2 and TRBJ1-1, is EPEVTQTPSHQVTQMGQEVILRCVPISNHLYFYWYRQILGQKVEFLVSFYNNEISEKSEIFDDQFSVERPDGSNFTLKIRSTKLEDSAMYFCASPGRWEGSEAFFGQGTRLTVV.

The table lists this clone with a count of one. V is TRBV6-5 and J is TRBJ1-2; a possible D gene is TRBD1 (5 bases). The CDR3 runs 14 residues. The V gene's germline CDR1 is MNHEY and CDR2 SVGAGI. Between the trimmed V and J ends, which lost 8 bases and 3 bases, there was a span of 16 bases. CDR3 loop: CASGLQGRDYGYTF. DNA for the CDR3: TGTGCCAGCGGCCTCCAGGGTCGCGACTATGGCTACACCTTC.

The rearrangement links TRBV7-9 to TRBJ1-1, with a weak D call TRBD1 (5 bases). Trimming removed 5 bases at V and 8 bases at J, with 18 bases between. This CDR3 has 14 amino acids. CDR1 is SEHNR and CDR2 is FQNEAQ in the germline V gene (reference sequence). CDR3 bases: TGTGCCAGCAGCCCGGAACTCCGACAGATAGAAGCTTTCTTT. Translated: CASSPELRQIEAFF.

This clone was counted a few times. This chain connects TRBV7-9 to TRBJ1-2; the D gene is possibly TRBD1 (5 bases). This CDR3 contains 15 residues. Germline V lookup: CDR1 SEHNR, CDR2 FQNEAQ (reference sequence). The V end was cut by 1 base, the J end by 2 bases, with 11 bases between. The CDR3 DNA reads as TGTGCCAGCAGCTTAGTGGGCAGGGAAAACTATGGCTACACCTTC. Residues: CASSLVGRENYGYTF.

V is TRBV10-3 and J is TRBJ2-1; 12 nucleotides match TRBD2. The CDR3 covers 16 residues. Trimming removed 2 bases from V and 9 bases from J; junction bases left unmatched: 8. Germline V gene sequence: CDR1 ENHRY, CDR2 SYGVKD. The CDR3 here is CAISEPGLAGLREQFF. CDR3 sequence (DNA): TGTGCCATCAGTGAGCCGGGACTAGCGGGCCTTCGTGAGCAGTTCTTC.

The gene calls are TRBV11-2 and TRBJ2-7; 7 bases match TRBD1. The V gene's germline CDR1 is SGHAT and CDR2 FQNNGV. The CDR3 sequence is 15 residues long. The trim removed 4 bases at V and 3 bases at J, leaving 9 bases unmatched. The CDR3 protein is CASSSHRGKVYEQYF. The CDR3 DNA follows: TGTGCCAGCAGCTCCCACAGGGGAAAGGTCTACGAGCAGTACTTC.

The chain links TRBV5-4 to TRBJ1-1; D may be TRBD1 (6 bases). The CDR3 covers 14 residues. The germline V and J ends were trimmed by 4 bases and 1 base, with 11 bases remaining between them. Germline V lookup: CDR1 SGHNT, CDR2 YYREEE (reference sequence). CDR3 protein: CASSLNRANTEAFF. CDR3 bases: TGTGCCAGCAGCCTCAACAGGGCGAACACTGAAGCTTTCTTT.

V gene TRBV28 combines with J gene TRBJ1-2; no clear D. Germline CDR1 MDHEN, CDR2 SYDVKM. The V gene lost 5 bases and the J gene lost 8 bases, with 12 bases spanning the gap. This CDR3 comprises 12 residues. DNA for the CDR3: TGTGCCAGCAGTCCCCGACTACTCGGCTACACCTTC. It encodes CASSPRLLGYTF.

This clone was observed a handful of times. This sequence joins TRBV5-8 and TRBJ2-7, with 8 nucleotides matching TRBD2. The CDR3 runs to 14 residues. The germline V gene has CDR1 SGHTS and CDR2 YDEGEE. Trimming cost V 4 bases and J 4 bases; bases outside gene matches: 7. The DNA for the CDR3 is TGTGCCAGCAGCAGTAGCGGGGCCCATTACGAGCAGTACTTC. Translated, it gives CASSSSGAHYEQYF.

The genes are TRBV5-1 and TRBJ2-5; D may be TRBD2 (6 bases). Trimming took off 1 base at V and 5 bases at J, with 15 bases between the two ends. Germline V gene data show CDR1 as SGHRS and CDR2 as YFSETQ. This CDR3 comprises 15 residues. The CDR3 DNA reads TGCGCCAGCAGCTTGTTGGGGGGTCTGGAGGAGACCCAGTACTTC. Amino acid sequence: CASSLLGGLEETQYF.

The chain joins TRBV7-9 to TRBJ2-3, with TRBD2 as a possible D gene (6 bases). This CDR3 is built from 16 residues. Germline lookup yields CDR1 SEHNR and CDR2 FQNEAQ (reference sequence). The germline V and J ends were trimmed by 0 bases and 6 bases, with 16 bases remaining between them. Written as DNA, the CDR3 is TGTGCCAGCAGCTTAGCGCGGCTAGCAGGGAGGGATACGCAGTATTTT. Translating it yields CASSLARLAGRDTQYF.

This clone was counted a few times. The CDR3 sequence is CASSPGVFSGANVLTF. CDR3 DNA sequence: TGCGCCAGCAGCCCGGGGGTCTTCTCTGGGGCCAACGTCCTGACTTTC. The genes are TRBV4-1 and TRBJ2-6; possible D gene TRBD2, 6 bases. Germline-derived CDR1 and CDR2 are MGHRA and YSYEKL. Trimming cost V 4 bases and J 0 bases, with 10 bases left between them. This CDR3 region has 16 residues.